This TCR beta chain emerged from a study of cytomegalovirus exposure and HLA in healthy donors. Overall study: Researchers previously reported finding fewer than 140 million unique TCR beta sequences from around 200 million T cells.

The CDR3 contains 15 residues. Per the germline V gene, CDR1 is MDHEN and CDR2 is SYDVKM. Unmatched junction bases numbered 6, after V lost 5 bases and J lost 2 bases. It was with 60 Vbeta and 13 Jbeta primers that the PCR ran. The method was immunoSEQ multiplex PCR; TCRdb's version includes in-frame clones alone and lacks a portion of them. Of over 150,000 clones in the sample, 84% were seen once. Comments on this clone: Its antigen remains unidentified.

Points from the study as a whole: The study reported that TCR beta sequences accurately predicted HLA-A and HLA-B alleles in most subjects. Researchers had no immune exposure information except CMV serostatus available.

This clonotype originated in a boy aged 2-15 years in good health and CMV-seronegative. Material for sequencing was PBMCs. The rearrangement links TRBV28 to TRBJ1-5, with 7 bases matching TRBD1. CDR3 nucleotides: TGTGCCAGCAGTATTCTTACAGGGGGCAATCAGCCCCAGCATTTT. This gives the protein CASSILTGGNQPQHF.